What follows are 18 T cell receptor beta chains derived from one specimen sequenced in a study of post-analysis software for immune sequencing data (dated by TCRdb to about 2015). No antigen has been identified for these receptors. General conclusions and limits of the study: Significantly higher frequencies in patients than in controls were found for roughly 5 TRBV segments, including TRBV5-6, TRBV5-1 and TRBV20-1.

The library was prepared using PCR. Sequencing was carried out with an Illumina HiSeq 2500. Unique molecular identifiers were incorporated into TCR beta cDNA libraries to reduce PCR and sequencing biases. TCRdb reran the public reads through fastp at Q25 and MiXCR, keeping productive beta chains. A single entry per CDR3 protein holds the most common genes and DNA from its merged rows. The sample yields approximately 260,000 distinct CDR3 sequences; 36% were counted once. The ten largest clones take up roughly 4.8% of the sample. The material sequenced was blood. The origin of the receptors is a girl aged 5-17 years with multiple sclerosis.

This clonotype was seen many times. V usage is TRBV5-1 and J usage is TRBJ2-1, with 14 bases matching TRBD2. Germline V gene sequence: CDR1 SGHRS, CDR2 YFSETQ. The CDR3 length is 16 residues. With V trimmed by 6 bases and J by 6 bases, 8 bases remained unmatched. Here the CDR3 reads CASTETSGRGSNEQFF. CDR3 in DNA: TGCGCCAGCACCGAGACTAGCGGGAGGGGTTCCAATGAGCAGTTCTTC. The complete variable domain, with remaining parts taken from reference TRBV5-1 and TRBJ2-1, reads KAGVTQTPRYLIKTRGQQVTLSCSPISGHRSVSWYQQTPGQGLQFLFEYFSETQRNKGNFPGRFSGRQFSNSRSEMNVSTLELGDSALYLCASTETSGRGSNEQFFGPGTRLTVL.

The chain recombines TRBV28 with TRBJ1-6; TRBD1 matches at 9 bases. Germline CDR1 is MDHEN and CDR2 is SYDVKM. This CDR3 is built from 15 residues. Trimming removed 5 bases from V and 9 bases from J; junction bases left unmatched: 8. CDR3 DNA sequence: TGTGCCAGCAGTGCCGGGACAGGGATCAGTTCACCCCTCCACTTT. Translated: CASSAGTGISSPLHF.

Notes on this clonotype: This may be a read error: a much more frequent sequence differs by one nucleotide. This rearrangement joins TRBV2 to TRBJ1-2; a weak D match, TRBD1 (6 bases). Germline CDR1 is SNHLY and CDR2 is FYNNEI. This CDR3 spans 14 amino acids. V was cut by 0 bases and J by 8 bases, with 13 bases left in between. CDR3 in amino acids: CASSEALTGGGYTF. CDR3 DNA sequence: TGTGCCAGCAGTGAAGCTTTGACAGGTGGCGGCTACACCTTC.

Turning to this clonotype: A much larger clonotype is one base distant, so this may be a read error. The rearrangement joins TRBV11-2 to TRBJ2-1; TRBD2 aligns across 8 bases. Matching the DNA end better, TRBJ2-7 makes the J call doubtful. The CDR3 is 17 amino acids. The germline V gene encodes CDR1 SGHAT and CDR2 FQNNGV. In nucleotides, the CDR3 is TGTGCCAGCAGCTCCATCGCCGAGCGGGGGACCTACAATGAGCAGTACTTC. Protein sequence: CASSSIAERGTYNEQYF.

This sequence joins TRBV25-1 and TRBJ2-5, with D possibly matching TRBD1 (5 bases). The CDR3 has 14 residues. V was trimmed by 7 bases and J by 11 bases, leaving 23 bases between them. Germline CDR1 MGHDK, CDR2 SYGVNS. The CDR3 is CASKSPGKGNEQYF. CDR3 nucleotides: TGTGCCAGCAAAAGTCCAGGGAAGGGAAATGAGCAGTACTTC.

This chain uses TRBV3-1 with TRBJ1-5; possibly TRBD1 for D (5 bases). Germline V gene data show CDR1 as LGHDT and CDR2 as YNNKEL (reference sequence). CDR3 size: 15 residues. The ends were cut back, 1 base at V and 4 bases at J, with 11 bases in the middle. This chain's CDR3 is CASSQGQIPNQPQHF. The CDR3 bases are TGTGCCAGCAGCCAAGGACAGATCCCAAATCAGCCCCAGCATTTT.

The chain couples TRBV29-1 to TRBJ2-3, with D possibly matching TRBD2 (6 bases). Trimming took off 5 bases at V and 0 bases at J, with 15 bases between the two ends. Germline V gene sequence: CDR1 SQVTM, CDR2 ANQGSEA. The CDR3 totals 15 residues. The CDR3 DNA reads TGCAGCGTTTCGGAGGGAGCCACTAGCACAGATACGCAGTATTTT. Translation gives CSVSEGATSTDTQYF.

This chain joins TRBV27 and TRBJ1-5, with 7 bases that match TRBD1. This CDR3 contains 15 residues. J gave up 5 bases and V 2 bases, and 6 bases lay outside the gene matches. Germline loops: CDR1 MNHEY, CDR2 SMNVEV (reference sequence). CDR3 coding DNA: TGTGCCAGCAGTTTACTCGGAACAGGGGATCAGCCCCAGCATTTT. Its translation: CASSLLGTGDQPQHF.

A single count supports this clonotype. The CDR3 sequence is CASTPGLAGAEQFF. In DNA, the CDR3 is TGTGCCAGCACCCCAGGACTAGCGGGAGCTGAGCAGTTCTTC. The genes are TRBV12-3 or TRBV12-4 and TRBJ2-1; 13 positions match TRBD2. The CDR3 covers 14 residues. With 7 bases clipped from V and 9 bases from J, the junction kept 6 bases outside the gene matches.

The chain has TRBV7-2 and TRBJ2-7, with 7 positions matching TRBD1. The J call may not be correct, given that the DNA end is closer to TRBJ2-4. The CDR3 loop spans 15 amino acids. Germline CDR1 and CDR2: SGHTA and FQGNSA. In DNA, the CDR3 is TGTGCCAGCAGCTCCCAAGTCAACAGGGGAAACATTCAGTACTTC. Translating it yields CASSSQVNRGNIQYF.

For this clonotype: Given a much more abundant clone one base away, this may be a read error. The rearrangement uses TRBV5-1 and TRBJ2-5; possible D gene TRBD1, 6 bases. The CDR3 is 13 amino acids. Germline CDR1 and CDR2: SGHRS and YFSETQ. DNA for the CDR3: TGCGCCGGCAGCTTTGGACAGCAAGAGACCCAGTACTTC. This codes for CAGSFGQQETQYF.

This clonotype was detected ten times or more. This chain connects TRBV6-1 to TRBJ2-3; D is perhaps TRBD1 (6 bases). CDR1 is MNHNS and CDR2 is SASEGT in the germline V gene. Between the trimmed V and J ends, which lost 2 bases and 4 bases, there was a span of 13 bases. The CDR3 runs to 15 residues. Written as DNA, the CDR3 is TGTGCCAGCAGTGAAATGGGGGCGCGGGCAGATACGCAGTATTTT. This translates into CASSEMGARADTQYF.

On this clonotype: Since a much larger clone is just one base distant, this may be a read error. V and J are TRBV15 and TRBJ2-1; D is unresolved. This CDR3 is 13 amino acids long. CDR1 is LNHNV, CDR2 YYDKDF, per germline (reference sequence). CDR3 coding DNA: TGTGCCGCCAGCCTGGCAGGCTACAATGAGCAGTTCTTC. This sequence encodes CAASLAGYNEQFF.

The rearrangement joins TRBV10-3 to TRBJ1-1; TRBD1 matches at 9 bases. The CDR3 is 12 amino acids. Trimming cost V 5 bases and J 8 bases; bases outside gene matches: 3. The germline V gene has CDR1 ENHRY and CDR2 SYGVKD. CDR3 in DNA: TGTGCCATCAGTCCCGGGACAGGGGAAGCTTTCTTT. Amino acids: CAISPGTGEAFF.

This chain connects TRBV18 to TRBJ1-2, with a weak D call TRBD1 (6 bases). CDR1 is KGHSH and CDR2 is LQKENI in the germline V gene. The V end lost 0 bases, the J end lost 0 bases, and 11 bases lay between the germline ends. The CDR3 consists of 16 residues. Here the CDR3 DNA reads TGTGCCAGCTCACCACCGAGGGGGGCGGCTAACTATGGCTACACCTTC. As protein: CASSPPRGAANYGYTF.

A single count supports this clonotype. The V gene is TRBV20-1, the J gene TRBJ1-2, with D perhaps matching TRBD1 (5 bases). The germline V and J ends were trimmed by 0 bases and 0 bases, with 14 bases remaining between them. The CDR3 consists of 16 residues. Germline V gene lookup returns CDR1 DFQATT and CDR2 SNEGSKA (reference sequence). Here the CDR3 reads CSARDPGEGSNYGYTF. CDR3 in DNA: TGCAGTGCTAGAGATCCGGGGGAAGGGTCTAACTATGGCTACACCTTC.

CDR3 sequence reads: CSARDQGLNQPQHF. CDR3 nucleotides: TGCAGTGCTAGAGATCAGGGTTTAAATCAGCCCCAGCATTTT. The chain joins TRBV20-1 to TRBJ1-5; D perhaps matches TRBD1 (5 bases). Germline values: CDR1 DFQATT, CDR2 SNEGSKA (reference sequence). The V end was cut by 0 bases, the J end by 4 bases, with 10 bases between. This CDR3 is 14 amino acids long.

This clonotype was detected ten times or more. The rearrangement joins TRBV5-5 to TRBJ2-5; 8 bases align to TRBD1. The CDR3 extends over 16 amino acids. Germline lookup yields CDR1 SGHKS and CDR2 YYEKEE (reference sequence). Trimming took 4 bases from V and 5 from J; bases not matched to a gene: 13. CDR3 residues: CASSPNRGSASETQYF. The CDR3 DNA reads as TGTGCCAGCAGCCCCAACAGGGGGTCGGCCTCCGAGACCCAGTACTTC.